These 21 T cell receptor beta chains were sequenced from one sample in a study of cytomegalovirus exposure and HLA in healthy donors. PCR amplification relied on 60 Vbeta primers (plus 13 Jbeta primers). Produced via immunoSEQ multiplex PCR; TCRdb's table is partial and in-frame only. The sample comprises about 180,000 clones, 76% of which are singletons, and around 1.6% rests with the top ten. The sequenced sample consisted of PBMCs. Every receptor here comes from a man aged 18 to 29 in good health and CMV-seronegative.

The CDR3 loop reads CASSVVLAGLETQYF. For the CDR3, the DNA is TGTGCCAGCAGTGTGGTACTAGCGGGACTCGAGACCCAGTACTTC. V is TRBV2 and J is TRBJ2-5; TRBD2 agrees at 10 bases. After removal of 4 bases from V and 5 bases from J, the junction contained 7 bases not matched to a gene. The CDR3 covers 15 residues. CDR1 is SNHLY and CDR2 is FYNNEI in the germline V gene.

The chain joins TRBV28 to TRBJ2-7; perhaps TRBD2 as D (7 bases). CDR1 is MDHEN, CDR2 SYDVKM, per germline. V was cut by 6 bases and J by 6 bases, with 18 bases left in between. The CDR3 length is 14 residues. The CDR3 loop is CASRTAGALTEQYF. CDR3 DNA: TGTGCCAGCAGAACGGCGGGGGCCCTAACCGAGCAGTACTTC. The whole variable domain, remainder taken from reference TRBV28 and TRBJ2-7, is DVKVTQSSRYLVKRTGEKVFLECVQDMDHENMFWYRQDPGLGLRLIYFSYDVKMKEKGDIPEGYSVSREKKERFSLILESASTNQTSMYLCASRTAGALTEQYFGPGTRLTVT.

The chain is built from TRBV6-5 and TRBJ2-7; D perhaps matches TRBD1 (5 bases). V was shortened by 10 bases and J by 6 bases, with 10 bases between the two germline ends. The CDR3 spans 10 residues. Per germline, CDR1 MNHEY and CDR2 SVGAGI. In DNA, the CDR3 is TGTGCCATCGGACACTTCGAGCAGTACTTC. It codes for CAIGHFEQYF.

The genes are TRBV4-1 and TRBJ1-2; weak D call: TRBD1 (5 bases). The CDR3 has 16 residues. The V end was cut by 0 bases, the J end by 4 bases, with 15 bases between. Germline values: CDR1 MGHRA, CDR2 YSYEKL. The CDR3 DNA follows: TGCGCCAGCAGCCAAGATCGGGGGGGACCTATCTATGGCTACACCTTC. Translation gives CASSQDRGGPIYGYTF.

The chain combines TRBV4-1 with TRBJ2-3; a weak D match, TRBD2 (7 bases). The CDR3 spans 16 residues. V was trimmed by 0 bases and J by 6 bases, leaving 16 bases between them. Germline-derived CDR1 and CDR2 are MGHRA and YSYEKL. The CDR3 DNA is TGCGCCAGCAGCCAAGAGGCCGCCGGGGGGCGGGATACGCAGTATTTT. Its protein product is CASSQEAAGGRDTQYF.

This chain links TRBV28 with TRBJ1-4, with 12 bases identical to TRBD1. V shed 4 bases and J 7 bases; nucleotides not matched to a gene: 7. The CDR3 is 16 residues long. Per the germline V gene, CDR1 is MDHEN and CDR2 is SYDVKM. CDR3 loop: CASSSGTGGWSEKLFF. CDR3 nucleotide sequence: TGTGCCAGCAGTTCAGGGACAGGGGGCTGGAGTGAAAAACTGTTTTTT.

This clone was recorded only once. The V gene is TRBV28, the J gene TRBJ1-5; D unresolved. CDR1 is MDHEN, CDR2 SYDVKM, per germline. V lost 5 bases and J 2 bases, leaving 22 bases between the germline ends. The CDR3 sequence is 18 residues long. The CDR3 sequence: CASSPPMGEGRGNQPQHF. In DNA form, the CDR3 reads TGTGCCAGCAGTCCCCCCATGGGAGAGGGTCGGGGCAATCAGCCCCAGCATTTT.

The chain couples TRBV6-1 to TRBJ1-6, with TRBD1 matching over 10 bases. This CDR3 has 15 amino acids. Germline CDR1 and CDR2: MNHNS and SASEGT. The junction had 10 bases not matched to a gene; V was cut back by 7 bases and J by 10 bases. In DNA form, the CDR3 reads TGTGCCAGCAATAGACAGGGGGCCGCCGAATCACCCCTCCACTTT. It codes for CASNRQGAAESPLHF.

The CDR3 bases are TGTGCCAGCTCACCAGCGACAGACTACAATGAGCAGTTCTTC. Protein sequence: CASSPATDYNEQFF. The V call is TRBV18, the J call TRBJ2-1; D might be TRBD1 (5 bases). The ends were cut back, 2 bases at V and 3 bases at J, with 8 bases in the middle. Germline values: CDR1 KGHSH, CDR2 LQKENI. The CDR3 is 14 amino acids. Complete variable domain (other parts from reference TRBV18 and TRBJ2-1): NAGVMQNPRHLVRRRGQEARLRCSPMKGHSHVYWYRQLPEEGLKFMVYLQKENIIDESGMPKERFSAEFPKEGPSILRIQQVVRGDSAAYFCASSPATDYNEQFFGPGTRLTVL.

This clone came up once. V usage is TRBV7-6 and J usage is TRBJ2-1; the match to TRBD2 covers 9 bases. The junction had 9 bases not matched to a gene; V was cut back by 5 bases and J by 4 bases. Germline V gene data show CDR1 as SGHVS and CDR2 as FNYEAQ. The CDR3 contains 16 residues. The CDR3 sequence is CASSPRTSELYNEQFF. The CDR3 bases are TGTGCCAGCAGCCCCCGGACTAGCGAACTGTACAATGAGCAGTTCTTC. The full variable domain, rest sourced from reference TRBV7-6 and TRBJ2-1, is GAGVSQSPRYKVTKRGQDVALRCDPISGHVSLYWYRQALGQGPEFLTYFNYEAQQDKSGLPNDRFSAERPEGSISTLTIQRTEQRDSAMYRCASSPRTSELYNEQFFGPGTRLTVL.

As concerns this clone: At one end, the junction sequence differs from germline, possibly due to a read error. The chain joins TRBV12-5 to TRBJ1-1, with 9 bases fitting TRBD1. Germline values: CDR1 LGHNT, CDR2 FRNRAP. CDR3 length equals 14 residues. In nucleotides, the CDR3 is TGTGCTAGTGGGACCGGGACAGGGAACGCTGAAGCTTTCTTT. As protein: CASGTGTGNAEAFF.

This rearrangement joins TRBV28 to TRBJ1-4; 7 bases line up with TRBD1. CDR1 is MDHEN, CDR2 SYDVKM, per germline. Trimming took 8 bases from V and 6 from J; bases not matched to a gene: 9. The CDR3 covers 14 residues. The CDR3 sequence is CASGKGAKDEKLFF. Written as DNA, the CDR3 is TGTGCCAGCGGAAAGGGGGCCAAGGATGAAAAACTGTTTTTT.

V usage is TRBV7-8 and J usage is TRBJ2-5, with 8 bases identical to TRBD1. The germline CDR1 and CDR2 sequences are SGHVS and FQNEAQ. With V trimmed by 5 bases and J by 5 bases, 7 bases remained unmatched. The CDR3 contains 14 residues. CDR3 sequence reads: CASSLAGDRETQYF. The CDR3 nucleotides read TGTGCCAGCAGCCTGGCAGGGGACAGGGAGACCCAGTACTTC.

V is TRBV9 and J is TRBJ2-5, with 8 bases matching TRBD2. Germline values: CDR1 SGDLS, CDR2 YYNGEE. V was clipped by 0 bases and J by 3 bases; unmatched bases: 4. The CDR3 runs to 15 residues. This CDR3 reads CASSVDVGGEETQYF. The DNA of the CDR3 is TGTGCCAGCAGCGTAGACGTCGGGGGGGAAGAGACCCAGTACTTC. Full variable domain (remainder filled in from reference TRBV9 and TRBJ2-5): DSGVTQTPKHLITATGQRVTLRCSPRSGDLSVYWYQQSLDQGLQFLIQYYNGEERAKGNILERFSAQQFPDLHSELNLSSLELGDSALYFCASSVDVGGEETQYFGPGTRLLVL.

This clone was found once. V usage is TRBV29-1 and J usage is TRBJ1-4; D is undetermined. Germline V lookup: CDR1 SQVTM, CDR2 ANQGSEA. V shed 6 bases and J shed 10 bases, with 15 bases lying between them. The CDR3 length is 12 residues. The CDR3 loop is CSVRAGGPKLFF. The DNA of the CDR3 is TGCAGCGTACGGGCGGGAGGTCCAAAACTGTTTTTT.

The chain joins TRBV2 to TRBJ1-2; perhaps TRBD1 as D (5 bases). V was clipped by 8 bases and J by 8 bases, with 15 bases between them. In germline, CDR1 is SNHLY, CDR2 FYNNEI. The CDR3 has 12 residues. The CDR3 DNA reads TGTGCCAGCGCTCCCCCCGGGGGGGGCTACACCTTC. This codes for CASAPPGGGYTF. The variable domain in full, with the rest retrieved from reference TRBV2 and TRBJ1-2, is EPEVTQTPSHQVTQMGQEVILRCVPISNHLYFYWYRQILGQKVEFLVSFYNNEISEKSEIFDDQFSVERPDGSNFTLKIRSTKLEDSAMYFCASAPPGGGYTFGSGTRLTVV.

V is TRBV7-6 and J is TRBJ2-2; D remains unclear. CDR1 SGHVS and CDR2 FNYEAQ come from the germline V gene. This CDR3 comprises 13 residues. Trimming took 8 bases from V and 5 from J, leaving 12 bases between them. CDR3 nucleotide sequence: TGTGCCAGCGTACGCGGTGGGACCGGGGAGCTGTTTTTT. It codes for CASVRGGTGELFF.

This clone was counted between two and nine times. The V and J genes are TRBV5-1 and TRBJ2-1; D perhaps matches TRBD1 (5 bases). V was shortened by 3 bases and J by 8 bases, with 21 bases between the two germline ends. The CDR3 extends over 16 amino acids. The V gene's germline CDR1 is SGHRS and CDR2 YFSETQ. CDR3 residues: CASSSPPGQGVDEQFF. In nucleotides, the CDR3 is TGCGCCAGCAGCTCTCCCCCCGGTCAGGGCGTCGATGAGCAGTTCTTC. The full variable domain, in which reference TRBV5-1 and TRBJ2-1 provide the parts outside the CDR3, is KAGVTQTPRYLIKTRGQQVTLSCSPISGHRSVSWYQQTPGQGLQFLFEYFSETQRNKGNFPGRFSGRQFSNSRSEMNVSTLELGDSALYLCASSSPPGQGVDEQFFGPGTRLTVL.

V is TRBV18 and J is TRBJ1-2, with D hard to call. The germline CDR1 and CDR2 sequences are KGHSH and LQKENI. V lost 7 bases to trimming and J lost 6 bases, with 15 bases between them. The CDR3 spans 13 residues. The DNA for the CDR3 is TGTGCCAGCTTAGCAAAGAGGAGCGATGGCTACACCTTC. As protein: CASLAKRSDGYTF.

The chain joins TRBV4-2 to TRBJ2-4, with 14 bases that match TRBD2. Germline lookup yields CDR1 LGHNA and CDR2 YNFKEQ. V dropped 4 bases and J dropped 1; count of bases not matched to a gene: 9. The CDR3 sequence is 19 residues long. This CDR3 is CASSLNPGTSGSAKNIQYF. In DNA form, the CDR3 reads TGTGCCAGCAGCCTGAACCCCGGGACTAGCGGGAGCGCCAAAAACATTCAGTACTTC.

The V and J genes are TRBV7-9 and TRBJ2-1, with D unresolved. The CDR3 loop spans 15 amino acids. The V gene lost 4 bases and the J gene lost 8 bases, with 18 bases spanning the gap. CDR1 is SEHNR, CDR2 FQNEAQ, per germline (reference sequence). The CDR3 sequence: CASSSSLNRGDEQFF. In nucleotides, the CDR3 is TGTGCCAGCAGCTCCAGTCTAAATAGAGGAGATGAGCAGTTCTTC.